The 5 T cell receptor beta chains reported below all come from one sample, sequenced in a study of PD-1 blockade in classical Hodgkin lymphoma (dated by TCRdb to 2018 to 2021). Reading the label with the study, this specimen's time point is: cycle 1 day 1 (C1D1), immediately before nivolumab initiation. Every trial patient had relapsed following autologous stem cell transplantation, and prior brentuximab vedotin exposure was what differed among cohorts A, B and C. The method was the immunoSEQ multiplex PCR assay. The immuneACCESS repertoire file appears here via TCRdb, limited to in-frame rearrangements. These files lack a portion of the clones; in checked studies, under half of the deficit traces to unresolved V genes, and the cause of the others is not known. The sample table lists more than 60,000 clones, around 90% of them with a count of one. The ten top clones hold 9.7% of the sample. This specimen was peripheral blood mononuclear cells (PBMCs), taken at baseline. The receptors derive from a human donor with classical Hodgkin lymphoma.

The CDR3 DNA follows: TGTGCCAGCAGTTTCCCGGCGACGGTAGAGCAGTACTTC. Protein: CASSFPATVEQYF. The genes are TRBV28 and TRBJ2-7; D is unclear. Trimming cost V 3 bases and J 7 bases, with 13 bases left between them. CDR1 MDHEN and CDR2 SYDVKM come from the germline V gene. The CDR3 has 13 amino acids.

This chain connects TRBV5-1 to TRBJ2-1, with 7 bases matching TRBD1. Trimming cost V 4 bases and J 6 bases; bases outside gene matches: 7. CDR3 length equals 14 residues. CDR1 SGHRS and CDR2 YFSETQ come from the germline V gene. The CDR3: CASSHQGVVNEQFF. CDR3 DNA sequence: TGCGCCAGCAGCCACCAGGGGGTGGTCAATGAGCAGTTCTTC.

The rearrangement uses TRBV19 and TRBJ2-3; 12 bases are shared with TRBD2. Germline values: CDR1 LNHDA, CDR2 SQIVND (reference sequence). CDR3 length: 18 amino acids. Trimming at V came to 5 bases and at J to 3 bases, leaving 12 bases not matched to a gene. The CDR3, as DNA: TGTGCCAGTAGTTCCCGCTACAAAGGACTAGCGGGAACAGATACGCAGTATTTT. Translating gives CASSSRYKGLAGTDTQYF.

The chain carries TRBV18 and TRBJ2-7; possibly TRBD1 for D (5 bases). Per the germline V gene, CDR1 is KGHSH and CDR2 is LQKENI. Trimming took off 3 bases at V and 2 bases at J, with 23 bases between the two ends. This CDR3 is built from 18 residues. The CDR3 sequence: CASSPQAKGQVVTYEQYF. The CDR3 DNA follows: TGTGCCAGCTCACCCCAAGCTAAGGGGCAGGTAGTGACCTACGAGCAGTACTTC.

The rearrangement uses TRBV28 and TRBJ1-1, with TRBD1 as a possible D gene (5 bases). V was clipped by 5 bases and J by 1 base, with 11 bases between them. Germline V CDR1 and CDR2: MDHEN, SYDVKM. The CDR3 is 14 amino acids. The CDR3 loop reads CASSPDSENTEAFF. The CDR3 DNA sequence: TGTGCCAGCAGTCCTGACAGCGAGAACACTGAAGCTTTCTTT.